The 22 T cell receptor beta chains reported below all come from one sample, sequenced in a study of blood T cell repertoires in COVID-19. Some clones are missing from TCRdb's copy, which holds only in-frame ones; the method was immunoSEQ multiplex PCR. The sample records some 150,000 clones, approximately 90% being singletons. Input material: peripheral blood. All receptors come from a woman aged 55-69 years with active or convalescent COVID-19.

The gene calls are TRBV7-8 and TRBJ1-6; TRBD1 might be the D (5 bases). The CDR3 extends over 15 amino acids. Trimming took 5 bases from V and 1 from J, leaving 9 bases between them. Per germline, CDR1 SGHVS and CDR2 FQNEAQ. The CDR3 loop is CASSAQGSYNSPLHF. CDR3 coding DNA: TGTGCCAGCAGCGCGCAGGGTTCCTATAATTCACCCCTCCACTTT.

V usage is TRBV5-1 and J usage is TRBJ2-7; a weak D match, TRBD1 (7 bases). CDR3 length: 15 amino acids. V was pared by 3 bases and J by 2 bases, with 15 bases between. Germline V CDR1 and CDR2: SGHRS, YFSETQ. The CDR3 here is CASSSRGAPTYEQYF. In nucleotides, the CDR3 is TGCGCCAGCAGCTCCAGGGGGGCCCCCACCTACGAGCAGTACTTC.

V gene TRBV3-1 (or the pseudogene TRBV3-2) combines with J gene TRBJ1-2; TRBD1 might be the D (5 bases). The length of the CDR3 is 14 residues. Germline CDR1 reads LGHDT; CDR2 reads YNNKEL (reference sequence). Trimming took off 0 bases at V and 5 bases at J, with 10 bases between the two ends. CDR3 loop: CASSQDREGYGYTF. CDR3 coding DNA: TGTGCCAGCAGCCAAGACAGGGAGGGTTATGGCTACACCTTC.

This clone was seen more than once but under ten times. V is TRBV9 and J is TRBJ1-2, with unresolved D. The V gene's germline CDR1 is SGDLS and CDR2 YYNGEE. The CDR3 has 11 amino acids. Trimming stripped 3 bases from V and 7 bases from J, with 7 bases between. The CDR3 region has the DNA TGTGCCAGCAGCGGCCCGAGTGGCTACACCTTC. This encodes CASSGPSGYTF.

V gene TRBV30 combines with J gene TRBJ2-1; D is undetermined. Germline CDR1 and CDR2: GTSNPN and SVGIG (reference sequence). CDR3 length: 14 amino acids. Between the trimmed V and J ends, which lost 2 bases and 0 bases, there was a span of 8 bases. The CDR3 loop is CAWSLESSYNEQFF. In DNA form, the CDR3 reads TGTGCCTGGAGTCTGGAGAGCTCCTACAATGAGCAGTTCTTC. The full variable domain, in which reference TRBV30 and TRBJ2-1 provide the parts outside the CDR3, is SQTIHQWPATLVQPVGSPLSLECTVEGTSNPNLYWYRQAAGRGLQLLFYSVGIGQISSEVPQNLSASRPQDRQFILSSKKLLLSDSGFYLCAWSLESSYNEQFFGPGTRLTVL.

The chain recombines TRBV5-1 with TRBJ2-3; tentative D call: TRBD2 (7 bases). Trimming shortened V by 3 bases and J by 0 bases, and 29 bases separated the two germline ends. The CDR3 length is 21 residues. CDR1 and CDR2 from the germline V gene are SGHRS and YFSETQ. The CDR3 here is CASSSRAGAGGLDGSTDTQYF. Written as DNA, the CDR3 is TGCGCCAGCAGCTCAAGGGCGGGGGCCGGAGGCCTAGATGGTAGCACAGATACGCAGTATTTT.

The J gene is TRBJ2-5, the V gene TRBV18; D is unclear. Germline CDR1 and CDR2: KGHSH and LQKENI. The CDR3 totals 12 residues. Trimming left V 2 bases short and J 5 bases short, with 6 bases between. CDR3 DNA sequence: TGTGCCAGCTCACCAGAGGTGGAGACCCAGTACTTC. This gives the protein CASSPEVETQYF.

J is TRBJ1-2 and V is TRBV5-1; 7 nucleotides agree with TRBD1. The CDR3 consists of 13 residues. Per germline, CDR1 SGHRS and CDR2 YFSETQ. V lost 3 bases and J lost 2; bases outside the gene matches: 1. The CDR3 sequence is CASSSGQNYGYTF. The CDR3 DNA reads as TGCGCCAGCAGCTCGGGACAGAACTATGGCTACACCTTC.

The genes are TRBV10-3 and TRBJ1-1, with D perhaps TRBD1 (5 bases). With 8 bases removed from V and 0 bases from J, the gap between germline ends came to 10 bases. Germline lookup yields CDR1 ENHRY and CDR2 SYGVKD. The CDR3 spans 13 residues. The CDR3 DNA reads TGTGCCATCTCGGGGGGGATGAACACTGAAGCTTTCTTT. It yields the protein CAISGGMNTEAFF.

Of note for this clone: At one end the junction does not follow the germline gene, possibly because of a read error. DNA of the CDR3: TGTGCTAGCAGCCGCGGACTAAACAATGAGCAGTTCTTC. It specifies CASSRGLNNEQFF. This rearrangement joins TRBV7-7 to TRBJ2-1; D may be TRBD2 (6 bases). The length of the CDR3 is 13 residues. From germline, CDR1 is SSHAT and CDR2 FNYEAQ (reference sequence).

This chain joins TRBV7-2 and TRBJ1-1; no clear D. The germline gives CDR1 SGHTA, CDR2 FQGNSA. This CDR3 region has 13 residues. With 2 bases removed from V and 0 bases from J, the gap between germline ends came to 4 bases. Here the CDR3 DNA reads TGTGCCAGCAGCTTAATATTGAACACTGAAGCTTTCTTT. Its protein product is CASSLILNTEAFF. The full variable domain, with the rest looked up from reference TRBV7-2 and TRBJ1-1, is GAGVSQSPSNKVTEKGKDVELRCDPISGHTALYWYRQSLGQGLEFLIYFQGNSAPDKSGLPSDRFSAERTGGSVSTLTIQRTQQEDSAVYLCASSLILNTEAFFGQGTRLTVV.

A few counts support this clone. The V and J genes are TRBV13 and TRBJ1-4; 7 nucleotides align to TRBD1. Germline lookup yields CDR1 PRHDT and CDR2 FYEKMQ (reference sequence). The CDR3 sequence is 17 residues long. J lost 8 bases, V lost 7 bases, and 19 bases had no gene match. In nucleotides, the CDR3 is TGTGCCAGCACCAAAACCCCCATGACAGGGAGGCAGGAAAAACTGTTTTTT. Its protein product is CASTKTPMTGRQEKLFF.

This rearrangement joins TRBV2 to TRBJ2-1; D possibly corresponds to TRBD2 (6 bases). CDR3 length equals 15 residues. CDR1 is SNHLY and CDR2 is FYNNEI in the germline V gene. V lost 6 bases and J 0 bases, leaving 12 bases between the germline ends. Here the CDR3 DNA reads TGTGCCAGCAGATCGAGGCGGGGCTCCTACAATGAGCAGTTCTTC. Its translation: CASRSRRGSYNEQFF.

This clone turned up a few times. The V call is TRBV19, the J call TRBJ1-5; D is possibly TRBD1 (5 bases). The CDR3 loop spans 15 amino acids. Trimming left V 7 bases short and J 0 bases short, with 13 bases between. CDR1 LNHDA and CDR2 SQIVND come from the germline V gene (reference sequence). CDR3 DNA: TGTGCCAGTAACAGGACGCCCGATAGCAATCAGCCCCAGCATTTT. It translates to CASNRTPDSNQPQHF.

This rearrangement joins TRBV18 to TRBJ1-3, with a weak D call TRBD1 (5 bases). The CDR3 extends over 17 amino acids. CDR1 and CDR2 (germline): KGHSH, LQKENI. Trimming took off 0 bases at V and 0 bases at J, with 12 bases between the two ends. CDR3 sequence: CASSPPSQGISGNTIYF. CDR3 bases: TGTGCCAGCTCACCACCCTCTCAGGGCATCTCTGGAAACACCATATATTTT.

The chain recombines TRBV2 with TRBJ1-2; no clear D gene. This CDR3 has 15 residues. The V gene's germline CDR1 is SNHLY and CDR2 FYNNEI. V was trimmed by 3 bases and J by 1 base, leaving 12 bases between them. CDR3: CASSESLAGNYGYTF. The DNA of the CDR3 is TGTGCCAGCAGTGAGTCCTTGGCGGGTAACTATGGCTACACCTTC.

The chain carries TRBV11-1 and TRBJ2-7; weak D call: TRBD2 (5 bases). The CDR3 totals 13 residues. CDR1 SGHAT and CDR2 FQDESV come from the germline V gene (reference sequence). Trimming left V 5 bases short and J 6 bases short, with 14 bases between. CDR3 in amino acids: CASSTSTSSEQYF. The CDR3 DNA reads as TGTGCCAGCAGCACGAGCACTAGTTCCGAGCAGTACTTC.

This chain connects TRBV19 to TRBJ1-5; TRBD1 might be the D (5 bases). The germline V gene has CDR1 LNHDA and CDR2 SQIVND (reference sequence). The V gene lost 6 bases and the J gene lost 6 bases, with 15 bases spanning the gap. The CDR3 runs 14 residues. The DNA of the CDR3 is TGTGCCAGTAGACAGGTCGGTTTAGGTCAGCCCCAGCATTTT. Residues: CASRQVGLGQPQHF.

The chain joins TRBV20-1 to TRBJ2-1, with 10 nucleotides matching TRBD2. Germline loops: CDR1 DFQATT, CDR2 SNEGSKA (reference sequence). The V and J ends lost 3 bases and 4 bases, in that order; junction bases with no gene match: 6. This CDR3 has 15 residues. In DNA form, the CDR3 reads TGCAGTGCTAGTGATCTAGCGGGGGATTACAATGAGCAGTTCTTC. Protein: CSASDLAGDYNEQFF.

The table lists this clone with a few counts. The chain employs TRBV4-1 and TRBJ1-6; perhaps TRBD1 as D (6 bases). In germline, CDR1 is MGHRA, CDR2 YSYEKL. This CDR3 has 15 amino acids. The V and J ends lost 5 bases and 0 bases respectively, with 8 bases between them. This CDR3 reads CASSKDSSYNSPLHF. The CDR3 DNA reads TGCGCCAGCAGCAAGGACAGCTCCTATAATTCACCCCTCCACTTT.

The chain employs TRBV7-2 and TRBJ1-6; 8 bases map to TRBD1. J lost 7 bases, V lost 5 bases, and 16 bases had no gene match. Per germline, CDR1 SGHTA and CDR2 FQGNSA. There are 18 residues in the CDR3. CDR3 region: CASSPEGPTGVGNSPLHF. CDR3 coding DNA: TGTGCCAGCAGCCCAGAAGGGCCGACAGGGGTGGGAAATTCACCCCTCCACTTT. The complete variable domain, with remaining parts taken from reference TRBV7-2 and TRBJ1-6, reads GAGVSQSPSNKVTEKGKDVELRCDPISGHTALYWYRQSLGQGLEFLIYFQGNSAPDKSGLPSDRFSAERTGGSVSTLTIQRTQQEDSAVYLCASSPEGPTGVGNSPLHFGNGTRLTVT.

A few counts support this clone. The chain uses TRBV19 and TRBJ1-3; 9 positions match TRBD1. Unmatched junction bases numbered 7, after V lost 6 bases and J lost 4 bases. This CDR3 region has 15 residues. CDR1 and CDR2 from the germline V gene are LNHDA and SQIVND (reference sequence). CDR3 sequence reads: CASRTGTGYGNTIYF. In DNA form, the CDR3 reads TGTGCCAGTAGGACCGGGACAGGGTACGGAAACACCATATATTTT.